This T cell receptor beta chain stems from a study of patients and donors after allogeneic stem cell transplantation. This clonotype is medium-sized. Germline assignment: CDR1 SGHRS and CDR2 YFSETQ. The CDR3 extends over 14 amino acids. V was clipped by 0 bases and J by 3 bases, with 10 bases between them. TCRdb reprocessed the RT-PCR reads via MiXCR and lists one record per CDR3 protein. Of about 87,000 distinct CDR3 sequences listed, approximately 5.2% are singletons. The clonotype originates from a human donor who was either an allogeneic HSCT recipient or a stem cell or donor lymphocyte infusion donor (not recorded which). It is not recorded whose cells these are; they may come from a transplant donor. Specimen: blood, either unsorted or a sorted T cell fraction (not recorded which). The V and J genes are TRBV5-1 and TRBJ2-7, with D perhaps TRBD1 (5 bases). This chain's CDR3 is CASSLDTGNYEQYF. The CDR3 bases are TGCGCCAGCAGCTTGGACACAGGAAACTACGAGCAGTACTTC.